The TCR beta chain described here comes from a study of T cell repertoires in aging, cancer and after chemotherapy. Study observations and caveats: In healthy donors, age-related TCR diversity loss mainly reflected lost richness.

Germline V gene sequence: CDR1 MNHEY, CDR2 SVGEGT. The CDR3 sequence is 18 residues long. Unmatched junction bases numbered 19, after V lost 10 bases and J lost 2 bases. Amplification of TCR beta used genomic DNA extracted from peripheral blood. Rearranged V-D-J TRB sequences were amplified with a mixed TRB-A/B primer pool. TCRdb called the multiplex PCR reads again in MiXCR, with one record for every CDR3 protein. Among a few thousand distinct CDR3 sequences listed, about 35% were seen once. Concerning this clonotype: Antigen specificity is unknown.

The J gene is TRBJ2-2, the V gene TRBV6-2 or TRBV6-3, with 7 bases lining up with TRBD1. This TCR was recovered from a human donor with a solid tumor. The material sequenced was blood. CDR3 residues: CAISYLLTGTVNTGELFF. As DNA, the CDR3 is TGTGCCATCAGCTACTTGTTAACCGGGACAGTAAACACCGGGGAGCTGTTTTTT.